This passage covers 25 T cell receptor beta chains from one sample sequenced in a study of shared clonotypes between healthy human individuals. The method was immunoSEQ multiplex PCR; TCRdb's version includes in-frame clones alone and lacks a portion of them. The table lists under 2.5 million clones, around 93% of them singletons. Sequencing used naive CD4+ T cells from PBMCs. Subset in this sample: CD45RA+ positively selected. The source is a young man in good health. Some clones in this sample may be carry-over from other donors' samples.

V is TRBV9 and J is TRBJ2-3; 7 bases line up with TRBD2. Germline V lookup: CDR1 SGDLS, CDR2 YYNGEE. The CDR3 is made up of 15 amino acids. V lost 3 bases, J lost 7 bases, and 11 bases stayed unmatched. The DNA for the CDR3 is TGTGCCAGCAGCGCGATTGTGGGAGGGGCAAATACGCAGTATTTT. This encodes CASSAIVGGANTQYF.

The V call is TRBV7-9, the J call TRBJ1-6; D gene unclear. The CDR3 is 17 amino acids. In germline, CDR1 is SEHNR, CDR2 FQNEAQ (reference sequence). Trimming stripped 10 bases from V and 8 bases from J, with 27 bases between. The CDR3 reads CATTPHLRRASDSPLHF. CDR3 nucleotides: TGTGCCACCACGCCACATCTCCGGAGGGCGTCAGATTCACCCCTCCACTTT.

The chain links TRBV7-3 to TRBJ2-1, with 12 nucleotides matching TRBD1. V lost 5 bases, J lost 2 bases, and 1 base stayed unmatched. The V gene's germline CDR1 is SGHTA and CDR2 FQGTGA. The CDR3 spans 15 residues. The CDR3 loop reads CASSRDRGPYNEQFF. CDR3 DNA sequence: TGTGCCAGCAGCCGGGACAGGGGGCCCTACAATGAGCAGTTCTTC.

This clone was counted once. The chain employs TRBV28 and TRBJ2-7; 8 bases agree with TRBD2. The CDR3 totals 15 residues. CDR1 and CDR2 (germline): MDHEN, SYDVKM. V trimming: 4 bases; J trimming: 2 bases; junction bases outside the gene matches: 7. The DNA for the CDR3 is TGTGCCAGCAGTTCGTGGGCGGGAGGACCCTACGAGCAGTACTTC. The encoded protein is CASSSWAGGPYEQYF.

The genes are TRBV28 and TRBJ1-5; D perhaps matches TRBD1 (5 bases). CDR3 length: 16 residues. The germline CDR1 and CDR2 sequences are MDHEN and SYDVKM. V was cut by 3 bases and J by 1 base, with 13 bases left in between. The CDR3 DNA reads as TGTGCCAGCAGTTTGGAGGGGCGCGGGAGCAATCAGCCCCAGCATTTT. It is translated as CASSLEGRGSNQPQHF.

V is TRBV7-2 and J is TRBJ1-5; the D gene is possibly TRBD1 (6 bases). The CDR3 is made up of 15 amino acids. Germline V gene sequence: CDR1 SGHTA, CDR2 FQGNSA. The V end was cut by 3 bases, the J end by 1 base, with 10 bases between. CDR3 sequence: CASSFTGTSNQPQHF. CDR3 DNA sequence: TGTGCCAGCAGCTTTACAGGGACGAGCAATCAGCCCCAGCATTTT.

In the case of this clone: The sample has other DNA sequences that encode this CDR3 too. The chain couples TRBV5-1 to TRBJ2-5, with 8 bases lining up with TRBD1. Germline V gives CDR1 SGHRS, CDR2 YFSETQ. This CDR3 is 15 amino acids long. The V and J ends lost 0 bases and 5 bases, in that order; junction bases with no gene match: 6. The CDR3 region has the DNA TGCGCCAGCAGCTTGGCCGGGACAGGAGGGGAGACCCAGTACTTC. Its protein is CASSLAGTGGETQYF. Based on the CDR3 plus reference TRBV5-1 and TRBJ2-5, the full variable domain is KAGVTQTPRYLIKTRGQQVTLSCSPISGHRSVSWYQQTPGQGLQFLFEYFSETQRNKGNFPGRFSGRQFSNSRSEMNVSTLELGDSALYLCASSLAGTGGETQYFGPGTRLLVL.

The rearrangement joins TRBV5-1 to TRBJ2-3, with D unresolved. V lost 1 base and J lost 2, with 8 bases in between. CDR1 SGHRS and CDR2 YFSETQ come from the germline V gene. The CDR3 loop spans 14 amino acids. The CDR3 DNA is TGCGCCAGCAGCTTGCGAGCGCTCACAGATACGCAGTATTTT. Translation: CASSLRALTDTQYF.

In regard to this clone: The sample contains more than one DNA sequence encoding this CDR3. This CDR3 reads CASSLAGQGGEKLFF. CDR3 nucleotides: TGTGCCAGCAGCTTGGCCGGACAGGGTGGAGAAAAACTGTTTTTT. The chain joins TRBV5-6 to TRBJ1-4; 8 bases line up with TRBD1. The V segment lost 0 bases and the J segment 8 bases; nucleotides outside the gene matches: 6. This CDR3 region has 15 residues. Germline-derived CDR1 and CDR2 are SGHDT and YYEEEE.

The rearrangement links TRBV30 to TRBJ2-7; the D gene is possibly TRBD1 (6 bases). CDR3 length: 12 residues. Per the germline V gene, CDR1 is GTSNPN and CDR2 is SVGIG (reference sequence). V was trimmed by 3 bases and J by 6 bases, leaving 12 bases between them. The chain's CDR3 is CAWRTGWSEQYF. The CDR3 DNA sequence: TGTGCCTGGAGGACAGGTTGGAGCGAGCAGTACTTC.

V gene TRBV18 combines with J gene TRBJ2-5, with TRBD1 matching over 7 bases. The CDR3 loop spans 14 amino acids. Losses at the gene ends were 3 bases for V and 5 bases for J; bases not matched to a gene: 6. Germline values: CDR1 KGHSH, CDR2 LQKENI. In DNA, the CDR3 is TGTGCCAGCTCACCGCCCACAGGGGACGAGACCCAGTACTTC. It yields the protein CASSPPTGDETQYF.

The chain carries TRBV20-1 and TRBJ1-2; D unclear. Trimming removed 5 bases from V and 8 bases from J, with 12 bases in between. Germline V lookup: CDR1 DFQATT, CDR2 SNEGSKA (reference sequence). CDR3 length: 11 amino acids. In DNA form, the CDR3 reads TGCAGTGCTGCTATAACACGAGGCTACACCTTC. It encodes CSAAITRGYTF.

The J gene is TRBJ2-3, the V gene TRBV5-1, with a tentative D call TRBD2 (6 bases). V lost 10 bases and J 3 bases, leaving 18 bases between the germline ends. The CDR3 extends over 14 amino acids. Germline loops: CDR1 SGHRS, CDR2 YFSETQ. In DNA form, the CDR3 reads TGCGCCGAAAGGCGGGGTACGGGGACAGATACGCAGTATTTT. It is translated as CAERRGTGTDTQYF.

The CDR3 region is CASSGDTDTQYF. CDR3 nucleotide sequence: TGTGCCAGCAGTGGGGACACAGATACGCAGTATTTT. The V gene is TRBV27, the J gene TRBJ2-3; D call uncertain. CDR1 and CDR2 from the germline V gene are MNHEY and SMNVEV (reference sequence). The CDR3 covers 12 residues. V was clipped by 5 bases and J by 2 bases, with 5 bases between them.

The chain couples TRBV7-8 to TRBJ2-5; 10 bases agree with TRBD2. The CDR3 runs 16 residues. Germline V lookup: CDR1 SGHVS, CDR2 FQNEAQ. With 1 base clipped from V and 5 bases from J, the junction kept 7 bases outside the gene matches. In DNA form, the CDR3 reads TGTGCCAGCAGCTTAGAAGCTAGCGGGAGTTTCGAGACCCAGTACTTC. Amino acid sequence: CASSLEASGSFETQYF.

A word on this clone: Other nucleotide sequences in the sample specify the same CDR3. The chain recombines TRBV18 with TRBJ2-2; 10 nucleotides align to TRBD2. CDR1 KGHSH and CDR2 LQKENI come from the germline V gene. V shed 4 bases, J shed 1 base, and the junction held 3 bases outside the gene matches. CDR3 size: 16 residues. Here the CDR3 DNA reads TGTGCCAGCTCACGAAGGACTAGCGGGAACACCGGGGAGCTGTTTTTT. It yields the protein CASSRRTSGNTGELFF.

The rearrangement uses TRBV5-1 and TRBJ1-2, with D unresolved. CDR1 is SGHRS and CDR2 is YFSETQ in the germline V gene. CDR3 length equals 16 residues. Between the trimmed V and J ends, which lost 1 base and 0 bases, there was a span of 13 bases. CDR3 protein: CASSLIVGPSNYGYTF. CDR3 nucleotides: TGCGCCAGCAGCTTGATTGTCGGGCCTTCTAACTATGGCTACACCTTC.

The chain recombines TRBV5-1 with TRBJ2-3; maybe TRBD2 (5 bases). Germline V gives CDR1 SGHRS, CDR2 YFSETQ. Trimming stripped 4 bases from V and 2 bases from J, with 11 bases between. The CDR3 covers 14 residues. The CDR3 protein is CASSALTNTDTQYF. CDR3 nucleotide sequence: TGCGCCAGCAGCGCCCTGACTAACACAGATACGCAGTATTTT.

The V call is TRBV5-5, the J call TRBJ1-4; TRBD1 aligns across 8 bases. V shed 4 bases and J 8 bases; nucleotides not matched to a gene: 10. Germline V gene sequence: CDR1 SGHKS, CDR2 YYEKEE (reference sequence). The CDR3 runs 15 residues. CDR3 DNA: TGTGCCAGCAGCGCAACCGGGACAGGTGGCGAAAAACTGTTTTTT. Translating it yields CASSATGTGGEKLFF.

The CDR3 DNA reads TGTGCCAGCAGTTACTCGGGGTCTAGAAAGGCCAACGTCCTGACTTTC. It is translated as CASSYSGSRKANVLTF. The chain carries TRBV6-5 and TRBJ2-6; D is uncertain. From germline, CDR1 is MNHEY and CDR2 SVGAGI. Trimming stripped 0 bases from V and 6 bases from J, with 12 bases between. This CDR3 region has 16 residues.

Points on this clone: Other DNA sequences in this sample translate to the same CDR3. CDR3 region: CASSVGGYGYTF. The CDR3, as DNA: TGTGCCAGCAGCGTAGGTGGTTATGGCTACACCTTC. The chain has TRBV9 and TRBJ1-2; D unclear. V was cut by 0 bases and J by 5 bases, with 5 bases left in between. The CDR3 contains 12 residues. CDR1 and CDR2 (germline): SGDLS, YYNGEE.

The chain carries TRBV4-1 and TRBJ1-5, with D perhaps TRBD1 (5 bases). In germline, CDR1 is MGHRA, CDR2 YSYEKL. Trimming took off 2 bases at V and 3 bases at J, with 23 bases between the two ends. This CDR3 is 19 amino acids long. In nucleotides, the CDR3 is TGCGCCAGCAGCCAACGACCAGATGTTCAGAGGGGTGCCAATCAGCCCCAGCATTTT. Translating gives CASSQRPDVQRGANQPQHF.

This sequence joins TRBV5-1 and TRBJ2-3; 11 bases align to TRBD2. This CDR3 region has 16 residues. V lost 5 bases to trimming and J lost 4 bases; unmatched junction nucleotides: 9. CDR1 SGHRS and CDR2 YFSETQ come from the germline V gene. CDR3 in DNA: TGCGCCAGCAGGTTACTAGCGGGAGAATACCCAGATACGCAGTATTTT. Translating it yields CASRLLAGEYPDTQYF. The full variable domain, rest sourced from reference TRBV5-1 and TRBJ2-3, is KAGVTQTPRYLIKTRGQQVTLSCSPISGHRSVSWYQQTPGQGLQFLFEYFSETQRNKGNFPGRFSGRQFSNSRSEMNVSTLELGDSALYLCASRLLAGEYPDTQYFGPGTRLTVL.

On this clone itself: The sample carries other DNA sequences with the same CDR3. DNA for the CDR3: TGTGCCAGCAGCCGCGGAGGGACAGATACGCAGTATTTT. This encodes CASSRGGTDTQYF. The chain is built from TRBV7-8 and TRBJ2-3, with D tentatively TRBD2 (6 bases). CDR3 size: 13 residues. Germline V gene data show CDR1 as SGHVS and CDR2 as FQNEAQ. The V and J ends lost 5 bases and 3 bases respectively, with 9 bases between them.

The CDR3 here is CASSQAVDTQYF. The CDR3 coding sequence is TGTGCCAGCAGCCAAGCCGTAGATACGCAGTATTTT. The chain carries TRBV7-3 and TRBJ2-3, with no clear D. The CDR3 runs 12 residues. Trimming took off 5 bases at V and 5 bases at J, with 8 bases between the two ends. The germline V gene has CDR1 SGHTA and CDR2 FQGTGA.